A selection of T cell receptor beta chains follows, all from one sample in a study of human T cells and chemical hapten exposure. MiXCR was run by TCRdb on the RACE reads, yielding one entry per CDR3 protein. The sample has 120,000 or so distinct CDR3 sequences, roughly 12% seen once; the top ten hold approximately 2.5%. The material was whole blood, obtained in connection with sensitization to the hapten diphenylcyclopropenone (DPC). Receptors originate from a woman between 50 and 59 years old with alopecia areata. Some clones in this sample may be carry-over from other donors' samples. Both conserved end residues are part of each CDR3. D genes are given only for firm matches. Clone size is stated in some rows and not others, as once, few, many or a class when expanded.

j_gene: TRBJ2-1
v_gene: TRBV7-2
abundance: few
d_gene: TRBD2
CDR3aa: CASSPRLAGSYNEQFF
CDR3nt: TGTGCCAGCAGCCCCCGACTAGCGGGCTCCTACAATGAGCAGTTCTTC

j_gene: TRBJ2-1
v_gene: TRBV4-3
abundance: NA
d_gene: TRBD2
CDR3aa: CASSQAIAGGPGFF
CDR3nt: TGCGCCAGCAGCCAGGCGATAGCGGGAGGGCCAGGGTTCTTC

j_gene: TRBJ1-6
v_gene: TRBV7-9
abundance: few
d_gene: NA
CDR3aa: CASSQDSLHF
CDR3nt: TGTGCCAGCAGCCAAGACTCCCTCCACTTT

j_gene: TRBJ1-1
v_gene: TRBV29-1
abundance: many
d_gene: TRBD1
CDR3aa: CSVAGGADEAFF
CDR3nt: TGCAGCGTTGCAGGGGGCGCGGATGAAGCTTTCTTT

j_gene: TRBJ1-1
v_gene: TRBV10-2
abundance: NA
d_gene: TRBD1
CDR3aa: CASKQGEGTEAFF
CDR3nt: TGCGCCAGCAAACAGGGGGAGGGAACTGAAGCTTTCTTT

j_gene: TRBJ1-4
v_gene: TRBV9
abundance: NA
d_gene: NA
CDR3aa: CASSVDAGATNEKLFF
CDR3nt: TGTGCCAGCAGCGTAGACGCGGGAGCAACTAATGAAAAACTGTTTTTT

j_gene: TRBJ2-2
v_gene: TRBV6-5
abundance: many
d_gene: TRBD1
CDR3aa: CASSLKGAQGELFF
CDR3nt: TGTGCCAGCAGTCTGAAGGGGGCACAAGGGGAGCTGTTTTTT

j_gene: TRBJ1-5
v_gene: TRBV28
abundance: few
d_gene: TRBD1
CDR3aa: CASSLEGAGQPQHF
CDR3nt: TGTGCCAGCAGTTTAGAGGGGGCAGGGCAGCCCCAGCATTTT

j_gene: TRBJ2-3
v_gene: TRBV5-4
abundance: many
d_gene: NA
CDR3aa: CASSLAGSGGTDTQYF
CDR3nt: TGTGCCAGCAGCTTGGCCGGGAGCGGCGGCACAGATACGCAGTATTTT

j_gene: TRBJ2-2
v_gene: TRBV29-1
abundance: many
d_gene: NA
CDR3aa: CSVESQTNTGELFF
CDR3nt: TGCAGCGTTGAGTCCCAAACGAACACCGGGGAGCTGTTTTTT

j_gene: TRBJ2-7
v_gene: TRBV12-3/TRBV12-4
abundance: few
d_gene: NA
CDR3aa: CASSSSIESSYEQYF
CDR3nt: TGTGCCAGCAGTTCATCCATCGAGAGCTCCTACGAGCAGTACTTC

j_gene: TRBJ2-3
v_gene: TRBV4-1
abundance: NA
d_gene: TRBD2
CDR3aa: CASSLETSGGADTQYF
CDR3nt: TGCGCCAGCAGCCTGGAGACTAGCGGGGGGGCAGATACGCAGTATTTT

j_gene: TRBJ1-2
v_gene: TRBV2
abundance: NA
d_gene: NA
CDR3aa: CASSEGYKTGGDYGYTF
CDR3nt: TGTGCCAGCAGTGAAGGCTACAAGACTGGGGGGGACTATGGCTACACCTTC

j_gene: TRBJ2-3
v_gene: TRBV6-2/TRBV6-3
abundance: few
d_gene: NA
CDR3aa: CASSYFARNTDTQYF
CDR3nt: TGTGCCAGCAGTTACTTTGCTAGAAACACAGATACGCAGTATTTT

j_gene: TRBJ2-7
v_gene: TRBV12-3/TRBV12-4
abundance: NA
d_gene: NA
CDR3aa: CASSGDSGRAEQYF
CDR3nt: TGTGCCAGCAGTGGGGACTCAGGGCGGGCCGAGCAGTACTTC

j_gene: TRBJ2-3
v_gene: TRBV5-4
abundance: NA
d_gene: NA
CDR3aa: CASSVDGTSTDTQYF
CDR3nt: TGTGCCAGCAGCGTGGACGGAACCAGCACAGATACGCAGTATTTT

j_gene: TRBJ1-1
v_gene: TRBV28
abundance: NA
d_gene: NA
CDR3aa: CASSFRGAGTEAFF
CDR3nt: TGTGCCAGCAGTTTTCGGGGGGCGGGTACTGAAGCTTTCTTT

j_gene: TRBJ2-5
v_gene: TRBV12-3/TRBV12-4
abundance: NA
d_gene: NA
CDR3aa: CASSLSVGQETQYF
CDR3nt: TGTGCCAGCAGTTTATCCGTGGGGCAAGAGACCCAGTACTTC

j_gene: TRBJ2-2
v_gene: TRBV5-5
abundance: many
d_gene: TRBD1
CDR3aa: CASSDRGDTGELFF
CDR3nt: TGTGCCAGCAGCGACAGGGGGGACACCGGGGAGCTGTTTTTT

j_gene: TRBJ1-4
v_gene: TRBV6-1
abundance: few
d_gene: NA
CDR3aa: CASSGSGATNEKLFF
CDR3nt: TGTGCCAGCAGTGGGTCAGGAGCAACTAATGAAAAACTGTTTTTT

j_gene: TRBJ2-7
v_gene: TRBV4-1
abundance: few
d_gene: NA
CDR3aa: CASSQDKQVLYEQYF
CDR3nt: TGCGCCAGCAGCCAAGATAAACAGGTCCTCTACGAGCAGTACTTC

j_gene: TRBJ2-7
v_gene: TRBV27
abundance: few
d_gene: TRBD2
CDR3aa: CASSGGPSGRLPYEQYF
CDR3nt: TGTGCCAGCAGTGGCGGACCAAGCGGGAGGTTGCCGTACGAGCAGTACTTC

j_gene: TRBJ2-1
v_gene: TRBV29-1
abundance: NA
d_gene: NA
CDR3aa: CSVEGDGRNEQFF
CDR3nt: TGCAGCGTTGAAGGGGACGGTCGCAATGAGCAGTTCTTC

j_gene: TRBJ2-3
v_gene: TRBV7-2
abundance: few
d_gene: NA
CDR3aa: CASSLGPDRAADTQYF
CDR3nt: TGTGCCAGCAGCTTAGGCCCTGATAGGGCGGCAGATACGCAGTATTTT

j_gene: TRBJ2-2
v_gene: TRBV2
abundance: few
d_gene: TRBD2
CDR3aa: CASSGVTSAGELFF
CDR3nt: TGTGCCAGCAGCGGAGTTACTAGCGCCGGGGAGCTGTTTTTT